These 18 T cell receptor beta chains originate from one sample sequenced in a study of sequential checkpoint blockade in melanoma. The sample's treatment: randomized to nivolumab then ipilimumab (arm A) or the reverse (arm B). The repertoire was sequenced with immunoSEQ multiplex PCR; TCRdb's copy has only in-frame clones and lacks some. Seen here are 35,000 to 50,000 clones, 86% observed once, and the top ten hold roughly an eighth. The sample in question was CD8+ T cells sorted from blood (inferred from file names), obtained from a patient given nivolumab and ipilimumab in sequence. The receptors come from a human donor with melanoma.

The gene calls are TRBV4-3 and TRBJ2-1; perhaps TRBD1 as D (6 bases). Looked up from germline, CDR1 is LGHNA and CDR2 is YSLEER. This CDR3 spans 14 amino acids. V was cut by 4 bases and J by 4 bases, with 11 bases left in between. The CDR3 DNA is TGCGCCAGCAGCCCAAGGACAGATTACAATGAGCAGTTCTTC. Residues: CASSPRTDYNEQFF.

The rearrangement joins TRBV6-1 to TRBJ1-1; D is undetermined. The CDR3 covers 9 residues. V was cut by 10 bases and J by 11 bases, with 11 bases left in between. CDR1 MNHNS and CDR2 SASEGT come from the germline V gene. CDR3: CATQTQAFF. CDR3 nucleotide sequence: TGTGCCACTCAAACCCAGGCTTTCTTT.

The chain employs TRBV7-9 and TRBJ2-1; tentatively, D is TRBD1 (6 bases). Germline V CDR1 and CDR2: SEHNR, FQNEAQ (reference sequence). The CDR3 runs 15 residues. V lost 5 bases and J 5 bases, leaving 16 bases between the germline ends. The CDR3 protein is CASSPKDRINNEQFF. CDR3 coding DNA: TGTGCCAGCAGCCCAAAAGACAGGATAAACAATGAGCAGTTCTTC.

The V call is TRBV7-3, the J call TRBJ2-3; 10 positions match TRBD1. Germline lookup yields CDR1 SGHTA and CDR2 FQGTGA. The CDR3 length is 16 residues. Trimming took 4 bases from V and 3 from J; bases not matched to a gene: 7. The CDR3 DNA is TGTGCCAGCAGCTCAAGACAGGGGGCTATGACAGATACGCAGTATTTT. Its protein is CASSSRQGAMTDTQYF.

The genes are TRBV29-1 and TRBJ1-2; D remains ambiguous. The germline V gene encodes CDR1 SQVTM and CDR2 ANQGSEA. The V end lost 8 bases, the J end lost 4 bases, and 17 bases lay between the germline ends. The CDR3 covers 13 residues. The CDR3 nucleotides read TGCAGCCTCCGAGGAGGGTTAGGCTATGGCTACACCTTC. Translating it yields CSLRGGLGYGYTF.

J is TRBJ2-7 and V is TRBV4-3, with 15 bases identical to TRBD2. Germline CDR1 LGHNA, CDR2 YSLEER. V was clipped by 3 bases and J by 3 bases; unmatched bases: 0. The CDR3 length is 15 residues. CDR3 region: CASSQGLAGGYEQYV. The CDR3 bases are TGCGCCAGCAGCCAGGGACTAGCGGGAGGCTACGAGCAGTACGTC.

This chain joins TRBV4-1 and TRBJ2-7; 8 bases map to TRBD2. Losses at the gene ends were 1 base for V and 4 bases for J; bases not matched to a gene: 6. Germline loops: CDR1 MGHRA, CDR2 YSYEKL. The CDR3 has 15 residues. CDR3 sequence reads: CASSQASSGSYEQYF. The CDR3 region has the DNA TGCGCCAGCAGCCAAGCATCCAGCGGGAGTTACGAGCAGTACTTC.

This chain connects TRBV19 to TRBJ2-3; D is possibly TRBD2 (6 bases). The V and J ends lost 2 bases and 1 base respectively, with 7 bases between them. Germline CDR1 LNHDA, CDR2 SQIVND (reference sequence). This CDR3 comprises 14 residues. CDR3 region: CASSITGGTDTQYF. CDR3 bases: TGTGCCAGTAGTATAACGGGAGGCACAGATACGCAGTATTTT. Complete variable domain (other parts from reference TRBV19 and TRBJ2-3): DGGITQSPKYLFRKEGQNVTLSCEQNLNHDAMYWYRQDPGQGLRLIYYSQIVNDFQKGDIAEGYSVSREKKESFPLTVTSAQKNPTAFYLCASSITGGTDTQYFGPGTRLTVL.

CDR3 nucleotides: TGTGCCAGCAGCCCAAGACTAGCGGGAGACTCCTACAATGAGCAGTTCTTC. Translation gives CASSPRLAGDSYNEQFF. The rearrangement uses TRBV7-9 and TRBJ2-1; TRBD2 matches 12 bases. From germline, CDR1 is SEHNR and CDR2 FQNEAQ (reference sequence). V was pared by 5 bases and J by 0 bases, with 5 bases of the junction left unmatched. This CDR3 spans 17 amino acids.

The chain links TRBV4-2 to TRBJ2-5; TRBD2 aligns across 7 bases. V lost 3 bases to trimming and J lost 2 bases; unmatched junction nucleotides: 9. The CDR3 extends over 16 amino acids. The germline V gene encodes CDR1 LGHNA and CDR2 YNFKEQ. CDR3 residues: CASSHGPGTTQETQYF. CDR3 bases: TGTGCCAGCAGCCATGGGCCCGGGACTACACAAGAGACCCAGTACTTC.

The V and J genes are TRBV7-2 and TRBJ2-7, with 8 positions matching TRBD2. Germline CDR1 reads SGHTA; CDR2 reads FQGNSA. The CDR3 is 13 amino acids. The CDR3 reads CASSFGGGYVQYV. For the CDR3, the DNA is TGTGCCAGCAGCTTCGGGGGGGGCTACGTGCAGTACGTC.

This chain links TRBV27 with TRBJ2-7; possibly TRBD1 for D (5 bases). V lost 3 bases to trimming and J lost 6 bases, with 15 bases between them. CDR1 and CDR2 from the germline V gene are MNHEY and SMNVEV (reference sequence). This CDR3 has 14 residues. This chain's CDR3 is CASSLGQGACEQYV. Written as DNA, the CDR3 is TGTGCCAGCAGTTTGGGTCAGGGTGCCTGCGAGCAGTACGTC.

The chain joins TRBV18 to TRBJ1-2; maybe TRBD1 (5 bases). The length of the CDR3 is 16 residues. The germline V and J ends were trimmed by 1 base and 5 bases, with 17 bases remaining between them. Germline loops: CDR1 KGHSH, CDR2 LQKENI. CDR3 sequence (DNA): TGTGCCAGCTCACCACAGTACCGGGACTCGGGATATGGCTACACCTTC. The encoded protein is CASSPQYRDSGYGYTF.

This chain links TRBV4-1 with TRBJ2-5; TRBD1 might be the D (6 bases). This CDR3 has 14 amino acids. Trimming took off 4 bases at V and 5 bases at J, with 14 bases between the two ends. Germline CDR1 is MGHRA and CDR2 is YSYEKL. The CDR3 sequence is CASSPPGVRETQYF. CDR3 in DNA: TGCGCCAGCAGCCCCCCAGGGGTACGGGAGACCCAGTACTTC.

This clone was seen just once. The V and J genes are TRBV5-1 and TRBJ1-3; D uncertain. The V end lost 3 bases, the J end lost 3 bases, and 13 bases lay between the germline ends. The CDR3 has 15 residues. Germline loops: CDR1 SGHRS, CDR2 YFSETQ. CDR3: CASSWDEEGGNTIYF. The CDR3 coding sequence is TGCGCCAGCAGCTGGGATGAGGAGGGTGGAAACACCATATATTTT. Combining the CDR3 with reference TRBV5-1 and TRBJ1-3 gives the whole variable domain KAGVTQTPRYLIKTRGQQVTLSCSPISGHRSVSWYQQTPGQGLQFLFEYFSETQRNKGNFPGRFSGRQFSNSRSEMNVSTLELGDSALYLCASSWDEEGGNTIYFGEGSWLTVV.

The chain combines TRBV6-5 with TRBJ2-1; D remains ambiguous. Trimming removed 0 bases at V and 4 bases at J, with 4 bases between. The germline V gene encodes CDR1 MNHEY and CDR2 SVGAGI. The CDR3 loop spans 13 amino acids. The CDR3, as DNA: TGTGCCAGCAGTTACTCGAGGTACAATGAGCAGTTCTTC. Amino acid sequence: CASSYSRYNEQFF.

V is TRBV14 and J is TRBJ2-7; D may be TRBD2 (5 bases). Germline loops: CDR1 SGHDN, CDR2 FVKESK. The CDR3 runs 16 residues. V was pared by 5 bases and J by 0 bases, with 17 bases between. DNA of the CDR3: TGTGCCAGCAGCGAGGGTTCGGACGGAGGCTCCTACGAGCAGTACTTC. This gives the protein CASSEGSDGGSYEQYF.

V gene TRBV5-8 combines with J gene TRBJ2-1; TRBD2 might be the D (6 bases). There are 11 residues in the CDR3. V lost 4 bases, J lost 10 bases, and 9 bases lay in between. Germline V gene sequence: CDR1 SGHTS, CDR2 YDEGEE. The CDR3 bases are TGTGCCAGCAGCACGGGAGTAGAGCAGTTCTTC. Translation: CASSTGVEQFF.